The 20 T cell receptor beta chains below were found in one sample sequenced in a study of T cell repertoires in cytomegalovirus infection. TCRdb reanalysed the reads using MiXCR and keeps one entry per CDR3 protein. The data contain about 440,000 distinct CDR3 sequences, roughly 31% of them singletons. Sequencing was performed on PBMCs. The receptors originated from a human donor in good health (CMV status not recorded). Some clones in this sample may be carry-over from other donors' samples.

The genes are TRBV11-2 and TRBJ1-4; 9 bases line up with TRBD1. Unmatched junction bases numbered 3, after V lost 5 bases and J lost 8 bases. The CDR3 has 13 amino acids. CDR1 and CDR2 from the germline V gene are SGHAT and FQNNGV. Written as DNA, the CDR3 is TGTGCCAGCAGCGCCGACAGGGGGGAAAAACTGTTTTTT. Its translation is CASSADRGEKLFF. Full variable domain (rest looked up from reference TRBV11-2 and TRBJ1-4): EAGVAQSPRYKIIEKRQSVAFWCNPISGHATLYWYQQILGQGPKLLIQFQNNGVVDDSQLPKDRFSAERLKGVDSTLKIQPAKLEDSAVYLCASSADRGEKLFFGSGTQLSVL.

This CDR3 is CASSLDPGGGYTF. In nucleotides, the CDR3 is TGTGCCAGCAGCTTAGACCCAGGGGGCGGCTACACCTTC. The genes are TRBV7-6 and TRBJ1-2; TRBD1 matches at 8 bases. The germline V gene has CDR1 SGHVS and CDR2 FNYEAQ. V gave up 1 base and J gave up 8 bases; unmatched junction bases: 3. The CDR3 is 13 amino acids. The full variable domain, its missing parts supplied by reference TRBV7-6 and TRBJ1-2, is GAGVSQSPRYKVTKRGQDVALRCDPISGHVSLYWYRQALGQGPEFLTYFNYEAQQDKSGLPNDRFSAERPEGSISTLTIQRTEQRDSAMYRCASSLDPGGGYTFGSGTRLTVV.

This chain connects TRBV5-1 to TRBJ1-1; possible D gene TRBD1, 6 bases. The germline CDR1 and CDR2 sequences are SGHRS and YFSETQ. The length of the CDR3 is 16 residues. Trimming left V 0 bases short and J 1 base short, with 13 bases between. The CDR3 nucleotides are TGCGCCAGCAGCTTGGTATCGGGGGGGGCGAACACTGAAGCTTTCTTT. It specifies CASSLVSGGANTEAFF.

This rearrangement joins TRBV19 to TRBJ1-6; D unresolved. V lost 5 bases to trimming and J lost 7 bases, with 3 bases between them. The CDR3 contains 11 residues. Germline CDR1 reads LNHDA; CDR2 reads SQIVND (reference sequence). CDR3: CASSHNSPLHF. The CDR3 bases are TGTGCCAGTAGTCACAATTCACCCCTCCACTTT.

The chain has TRBV2 and TRBJ2-7; D remains ambiguous. V gave up 7 bases and J gave up 3 bases, with 13 bases separating them. The CDR3 extends over 13 amino acids. Germline V gives CDR1 SNHLY, CDR2 FYNNEI. The CDR3: CASKVEQIYEQYF. The CDR3 nucleotides are TGTGCCAGCAAAGTGGAACAGATCTACGAGCAGTACTTC. Combining the CDR3 with reference TRBV2 and TRBJ2-7 gives the whole variable domain EPEVTQTPSHQVTQMGQEVILRCVPISNHLYFYWYRQILGQKVEFLVSFYNNEISEKSEIFDDQFSVERPDGSNFTLKIRSTKLEDSAMYFCASKVEQIYEQYFGPGTRLTVT.

This clonotype was seen more than once but under ten times. This chain joins TRBV27 and TRBJ2-6; D possibly corresponds to TRBD1 (6 bases). CDR3 length equals 15 residues. Trimming pared 3 bases from V and 3 bases from J, leaving 9 bases between. Germline CDR1 reads MNHEY; CDR2 reads SMNVEV (reference sequence). CDR3 nucleotide sequence: TGTGCCAGCAGTTTGTTAGGGGGTGGGGCCAACGTCCTGACTTTC. It specifies CASSLLGGGANVLTF.

The V gene is TRBV6-5, the J gene TRBJ2-6; D remains ambiguous. This CDR3 has 15 residues. The germline V gene encodes CDR1 MNHEY and CDR2 SVGAGI. Trimming took off 4 bases at V and 0 bases at J, with 7 bases between the two ends. The DNA for the CDR3 is TGTGCCAGCAGTTCTCATCTCTCTGGGGCCAACGTCCTGACTTTC. It encodes CASSSHLSGANVLTF.

This clonotype appeared a few times. The CDR3 here is CASSPLWAYQPQHF. CDR3 sequence (DNA): TGTGCCAGCAGCCCCCTGTGGGCTTATCAGCCCCAGCATTTT. This chain joins TRBV27 and TRBJ1-5; D ambiguous. CDR3 length equals 14 residues. Germline V CDR1 and CDR2: MNHEY, SMNVEV (reference sequence). Trimming took off 6 bases at V and 5 bases at J, with 14 bases between the two ends.

As concerns this clonotype: The germline gene is not matched at one end of the junction; a read error may be the cause. The chain joins TRBV6-5 to TRBJ2-7, with 10 bases identical to TRBD1. Looked up from germline, CDR1 is MNHEY and CDR2 is SVGAGI. The CDR3 runs to 15 residues. CDR3 amino acids: CASSTAGTGDRGPVF. The CDR3 DNA follows: TGTGCCAGCAGCACAGCCGGGACAGGGGACCGGGGCCCGGTCTTC.

As for this clonotype: Since a much larger clone is just one base distant, this may be a read error. V usage is TRBV6-6 and J usage is TRBJ2-2, with 8 bases that match TRBD2. The CDR3 contains 16 residues. Germline V gene data show CDR1 as MNHNY and CDR2 as SVGAGI (reference sequence). The CDR3 DNA is TGTGCCAGCAGTTACCCGACCTGGACTAGCCCCGGGGAGATGTTTTTT. This codes for CASSYPTWTSPGEMFF.

The chain has TRBV5-6 and TRBJ2-3; D assignment may be TRBD1 or TRBD2 (6 bases each). This CDR3 has 16 residues. Germline V CDR1 and CDR2: SGHDT, YYEEEE. V lost 6 bases and J lost 2, with 19 bases in between. The CDR3 bases are TGTGCCAGCAACCTGGGGGCGGGGATTACCACAGATACGCAGTATTTT. Encoded protein: CASNLGAGITTDTQYF.

J is TRBJ2-7 and V is TRBV7-2; 7 bases fit TRBD2. This CDR3 region has 15 residues. The J segment lost 2 bases and the V segment lost 5 bases, leaving 9 bases of the junction unmatched. The germline gives CDR1 SGHTA, CDR2 FQGNSA. CDR3 residues: CASSLGRGQTYEQYF. The CDR3 region has the DNA TGTGCCAGCAGCCTTGGGAGGGGCCAGACCTACGAGCAGTACTTC.

In this sample, this clonotype turned up a few times. The gene calls are TRBV10-3 and TRBJ2-7; D is uncertain. The CDR3 is 16 residues long. V was cut by 0 bases and J by 4 bases, with 16 bases left in between. Germline V gives CDR1 ENHRY, CDR2 SYGVKD. The CDR3 sequence is CAISESTDLLGYEQYF. CDR3 coding DNA: TGTGCCATCAGTGAGTCTACAGACCTCTTGGGTTACGAGCAGTACTTC.

This chain uses TRBV28 with TRBJ2-5; D gene unclear. Germline V CDR1 and CDR2: MDHEN, SYDVKM. The CDR3 is made up of 14 amino acids. V lost 3 bases, J lost 1 base, and 9 bases lay in between. CDR3 sequence reads: CASSFFATQETQYF. The CDR3 DNA sequence: TGTGCCAGCAGTTTTTTCGCCACCCAAGAGACCCAGTACTTC.

V and J are TRBV12-3 or TRBV12-4 and TRBJ1-2, with 10 bases that match TRBD1. The CDR3 totals 16 residues. Trimming took 6 bases from V and 4 from J; bases not matched to a gene: 11. In nucleotides, the CDR3 is TGTGCCAGCAGCCCCCCCGGGACAGGGGCGGCCTATGGCTACACCTTC. Translated: CASSPPGTGAAYGYTF.

This clonotype was observed a handful of times. The gene calls are TRBV6-8 and TRBJ1-6; the D gene is possibly TRBD1 (6 bases). Deletions cut 6 bases from V and 4 bases from J, with 22 bases between. Germline CDR1 reads MNHGY; CDR2 reads SAAAGT. The CDR3 spans 18 residues. CDR3 nucleotide sequence: TGTGCCAGCAGAGTACAACTACTTCAGGGGAAGTATAATTCACCCCTCCACTTT. This translates into CASRVQLLQGKYNSPLHF.

With respect to this clonotype: A much larger clone sits a single nucleotide away, making a read error possible. This sequence joins TRBV7-8 and TRBJ1-2; D gene unclear. Trimming took off 6 bases at V and 4 bases at J, with 18 bases between the two ends. CDR3 length equals 15 residues. CDR1 and CDR2 from the germline V gene are SGHVS and FQNEAQ. CDR3 region: CASSPPVQAIYGYTF. The CDR3 DNA reads TGTGCCAGCAGTCCACCGGTACAAGCAATCTATGGCTACACCTTC. Supplemented by reference TRBV7-8 and TRBJ1-2, the full variable domain reads GAGVSQSPRYKVAKRGQDVALRCDPISGHVSLFWYQQALGQGPEFLTYFQNEAQLDKSGLPSDRFFAERPEGSVSTLKIQRTQQEDSAVYLCASSPPVQAIYGYTFGSGTRLTVV.

This chain connects TRBV27 to TRBJ1-1, with 11 nucleotides matching TRBD1. The CDR3 contains 15 residues. With V trimmed by 6 bases and J by 1 base, 4 bases remained unmatched. The germline V gene encodes CDR1 MNHEY and CDR2 SMNVEV (reference sequence). The DNA of the CDR3 is TGTGCCAGCAGACAAGGGACAGGGGGGAACACTGAAGCTTTCTTT. Translating gives CASRQGTGGNTEAFF.

This clonotype was seen ten or more times. V usage is TRBV7-8 and J usage is TRBJ1-5; D uncertain. The CDR3 length is 14 residues. V lost 5 bases and J lost 2, with 10 bases in between. Germline V lookup: CDR1 SGHVS, CDR2 FQNEAQ. CDR3 loop: CASSESSGNQPQHF. The CDR3, as DNA: TGTGCCAGCAGCGAATCTTCTGGCAATCAGCCCCAGCATTTT.

Ten or more counts support this clonotype. The V call is TRBV6-2 or TRBV6-3, the J call TRBJ2-7; D unclear. Germline V CDR1 and CDR2: MNHEY, SVGEGT. This CDR3 is built from 13 residues. Trimming removed 0 bases from V and 1 base from J, with 4 bases in between. As DNA, the CDR3 is TGTGCCAGCAGTTACTCAGATTCCTACGAGCAGTACTTC. Its translation: CASSYSDSYEQYF.